The rows below give T cell receptor beta chains drawn from one sample of a study of cytomegalovirus exposure and HLA in healthy donors. Generated by immunoSEQ multiplex PCR, the TCRdb table keeps only in-frame clones and is missing some. The sample lists around 150,000 clones, 70% to 85% occurring once. The sample was PBMCs. These receptors were collected from a man in his forties or fifties in good health and CMV-seropositive. Both conserved end residues are part of each CDR3. A D gene is named only where the DNA matches it firmly. Clone size is given for some rows only: seen once, a few or many times, or a class if the clone is expanded.

17	TRBV7-9	TRBJ1-1	-	-	CASSPLPTPGGRTEAFF	TGTGCCAGCAGCCCACTCCCCACCCCGGGAGGACGGACTGAAGCTTTCTTT
15	TRBV10-3	TRBJ1-2	-	-	CAISQAGTSNYGYTF	TGTGCCATCAGTCAGGCAGGGACATCTAACTATGGCTACACCTTC
15	TRBV11-3	TRBJ2-7	TRBD1	-	CASSLGVTGTYEQYF	TGTGCCAGCAGCTTAGGCGTGACAGGGACCTACGAGCAGTACTTC
12	TRBV10-2	TRBJ2-7	-	-	CATHGGTPWQYF	TGCGCCACCCACGGCGGGACCCCATGGCAGTACTTC
15	TRBV15	TRBJ2-7	TRBD1	-	CATSRVSRGPYEQYF	TGTGCCACCAGCAGAGTATCCAGGGGGCCGTACGAGCAGTACTTC
11	TRBV20-1	TRBJ2-5	-	-	CSASPSSFQYF	TGCAGTGCTAGTCCCAGTTCCTTCCAGTACTTC
18	TRBV7-9	TRBJ1-1	-	-	CASSSPTTRGTMNTEAFF	TGTGCCAGCAGCTCCCCCACAACCAGGGGCACGATGAACACTGAAGCTTTCTTT
13	TRBV10-3	TRBJ2-7	-	-	CAMAQGRDYEQYF	TGTGCCATGGCGCAGGGAAGGGACTACGAGCAGTACTTC
14	TRBV5-4	TRBJ1-2	-	-	CASSFLGVDYGYTF	TGTGCCAGCAGCTTTCTCGGGGTGGACTATGGCTACACCTTC
15	TRBV27	TRBJ1-5	-	once	CASSSQGGQNQPQHF	TGTGCCAGCAGTTCACAGGGCGGGCAAAATCAGCCCCAGCATTTT
17	TRBV19	TRBJ1-1	TRBD1	-	CASSIRGQVFQGTEAFF	TGTGCCAGTAGTATTAGGGGACAGGTGTTCCAGGGGACTGAAGCTTTCTTT
16	TRBV9	TRBJ2-2	TRBD2	-	CASSVVAGDYTGELFF	TGTGCCAGCAGCGTAGTGGCGGGAGACTACACCGGGGAGCTGTTTTTT
15	TRBV18	TRBJ1-5	-	-	CASSETGRPNQPQHF	TGTGCCAGCTCAGAAACTGGGAGGCCCAATCAGCCCCAGCATTTT
12	TRBV10-1	TRBJ2-7	TRBD1	-	CASSESSDRAYF	TGCGCCAGCAGTGAGTCCTCGGACAGGGCCTACTTC
13	TRBV19	TRBJ2-5	-	-	CASSFPSRETQYF	TGTGCCAGTAGTTTTCCCTCTCGGGAGACCCAGTACTTC
14	TRBV6-6	TRBJ2-2	-	-	CASSPGHRTGELFF	TGTGCCAGCAGCCCGGGACATCGCACCGGGGAGCTGTTTTTT
13	TRBV6-6	TRBJ2-7	-	-	CASSPDWSNEQYF	TGTGCCAGCAGTCCTGACTGGTCGAACGAGCAGTACTTC
14	TRBV7-9	TRBJ1-1	-	few	CASSLGPMNTEAFF	TGTGCCAGCAGCCTAGGTCCCATGAACACTGAAGCTTTCTTT
17	TRBV19	TRBJ2-7	TRBD2	-	CASSTYGTSGVPYEQYF	TGTGCCAGTAGTACCTACGGGACTAGCGGGGTACCCTACGAGCAGTACTTC
13	TRBV29-1	TRBJ1-1	TRBD1	-	CSVGTGGITEAFF	TGCAGCGTTGGTACAGGGGGTATCACTGAAGCTTTCTTT
11	TRBV6-1	TRBJ1-2	-	-	CASSNRDGYTF	TGTGCCAGCAGTAACAGGGATGGCTACACCTTC
14	TRBV5-6	TRBJ1-1	TRBD1	-	CASSVQGANTEAFF	TGTGCCAGCAGCGTACAGGGGGCCAACACTGAAGCTTTCTTT
15	TRBV7-8	TRBJ2-4	-	-	CASSSRQLAKNIQYF	TGTGCCAGCAGCAGCAGACAGTTAGCCAAAAACATTCAGTACTTC
13	TRBV30	TRBJ1-1	TRBD1	-	CAWSQQGDTEAFF	TGTGCCTGGAGTCAACAGGGGGACACTGAAGCTTTCTTT
13	TRBV2	TRBJ2-5	-	-	CASSEAIYGTQYF	TGTGCCAGCAGTGAAGCGATCTATGGGACCCAGTACTTC
16	TRBV18	TRBJ2-2	TRBD1	few	CASSTTTGGNTGELFF	TGTGCCAGCTCCACCACAACAGGGGGGAACACCGGGGAGCTGTTTTTT
15	TRBV19	TRBJ1-3	-	-	CASRPSPVSGNTIYF	TGTGCCAGTAGGCCCTCCCCAGTCTCTGGAAACACCATATATTTT
15	TRBV30	TRBJ1-3	-	once	CAWSKGGISGNTIYF	TGTGCCTGGAGTAAGGGCGGGATCTCTGGAAACACCATATATTTT
15	TRBV7-6	TRBJ1-3	-	-	CASSLAGNSGNTIYF	TGTGCCAGCAGCCTCGCGGGGAACTCTGGAAACACCATATATTTT
13	TRBV30	TRBJ2-7	TRBD2	-	CACLLAGEVEQYF	TGTGCCTGCCTTCTAGCGGGAGAAGTCGAGCAGTACTTC
17	TRBV5-7	TRBJ1-5	-	-	CASSLGGVRGSNQPQHF	TGTGCCAGCAGCTTGGGGGGGGTCCGGGGTAGCAATCAGCCCCAGCATTTT
15	TRBV19	TRBJ1-5	-	-	CASSRGTDSYQPQHF	TGTGCCAGTAGTAGGGGTACCGACAGCTATCAGCCCCAGCATTTT
13	TRBV10-3	TRBJ2-7	-	-	CAISESVTVEQYF	TGTGCCATCAGTGAGTCGGTGACAGTCGAGCAGTACTTC
15	TRBV5-4	TRBJ2-5	-	-	CASSPVAGHQETQYF	TGTGCCAGCAGCCCCGTGGCAGGCCACCAAGAGACCCAGTACTTC
14	TRBV7-9	TRBJ1-1	-	-	CASSLSGPNTEAFF	TGTGCCAGCAGCTTATCAGGTCCGAACACTGAAGCTTTCTTT
13	TRBV30	TRBJ2-5	TRBD2	few	CACRREAWETQYF	TGTGCCTGCCGGCGGGAGGCCTGGGAGACCCAGTACTTC
14	TRBV5-1	TRBJ2-1	TRBD1	-	CASNRDREYNEQFF	TGCGCCAGCAACCGGGACAGGGAATACAATGAGCAGTTCTTC
16	TRBV19	TRBJ2-3	TRBD2	-	CASSPDGTIYSNTQYF	TGTGCCAGTAGTCCGGACGGGACTATTTATTCCAATACGCAGTATTTT
12	TRBV7-9	TRBJ2-3	TRBD2	few	CASSQGLVTAFF	TGTGCCAGCAGCCAGGGACTAGTCACCGCTTTTTTT
16	TRBV19	TRBJ2-2	TRBD1	-	CAGHRGNRPNTGELFF	TGTGCCGGACACAGGGGGAACAGACCAAACACCGGGGAGCTGTTTTTT
14	TRBV14	TRBJ2-5	TRBD2	-	CASSQYGGGETQYF	TGTGCCAGCAGCCAATACGGGGGAGGGGAGACCCAGTACTTC
13	TRBV7-9	TRBJ2-7	-	-	CASSLGGADEQYF	TGTGCCAGCTCATTAGGGGGAGCCGACGAGCAGTACTTC
13	TRBV19	TRBJ2-7	TRBD1	once	CASSRDRLYEQYF	TGTGCCAGTAGTCGGGACAGGCTCTACGAGCAGTACTTC
16	TRBV9	TRBJ1-2	TRBD1	-	CASSFGTSRGVYGYTF	TGTGCCAGCAGCTTTGGAACGTCCAGGGGGGTCTATGGCTACACCTTC
13	TRBV6-1	TRBJ2-7	-	-	CASSENSYSEQYF	TGTGCCAGCAGTGAAAACAGTTATAGCGAGCAGTACTTC
13	TRBV2	TRBJ1-2	TRBD1	-	CASGGQGVDGYTF	TGTGCCAGCGGTGGACAGGGGGTGGATGGCTACACCTTC
13	TRBV10-2	TRBJ1-2	-	few	CASSQQANYGYTF	TGCGCCAGCAGCCAACAGGCTAACTATGGCTACACCTTC
16	TRBV6-5	TRBJ1-2	TRBD1	-	CASSYLTGGGEYGYTF	TGTGCCAGCAGCTACCTCACAGGGGGTGGGGAGTATGGCTACACCTTC
16	TRBV9	TRBJ2-7	-	-	CASSVGPTSSSYEQYF	TGTGCCAGCAGCGTAGGACCCACCTCTAGCTCCTACGAGCAGTACTTC
12	TRBV13	TRBJ2-5	-	-	CASSLMRETQYF	TGTGCCAGCAGCTTAATGCGGGAGACCCAGTACTTC
15	TRBV6-5	TRBJ1-5	-	few	CASRPLWESNQPQHF	TGTGCCAGCAGGCCCCTTTGGGAGAGCAATCAGCCCCAGCATTTT
16	TRBV28	TRBJ2-7	TRBD2	-	CASSPPRPGLAYEQYF	TGTGCCAGCAGTCCCCCCCGCCCGGGACTAGCCTACGAGCAGTACTTC
15	TRBV6-1	TRBJ1-5	TRBD1	-	CASSEGQGAFQPQHF	TGTGCCAGCAGTGAAGGGCAGGGGGCTTTTCAGCCCCAGCATTTT
14	TRBV5-1	TRBJ1-3	-	-	CASSPGTTGNTIYF	TGCGCCAGCAGCCCGGGGACAACCGGGAACACCATATATTTT
12	TRBV5-4	TRBJ1-1	TRBD1	-	CASSFLTGEAFF	TGTGCCAGCAGCTTCTTAACAGGGGAGGCTTTCTTT